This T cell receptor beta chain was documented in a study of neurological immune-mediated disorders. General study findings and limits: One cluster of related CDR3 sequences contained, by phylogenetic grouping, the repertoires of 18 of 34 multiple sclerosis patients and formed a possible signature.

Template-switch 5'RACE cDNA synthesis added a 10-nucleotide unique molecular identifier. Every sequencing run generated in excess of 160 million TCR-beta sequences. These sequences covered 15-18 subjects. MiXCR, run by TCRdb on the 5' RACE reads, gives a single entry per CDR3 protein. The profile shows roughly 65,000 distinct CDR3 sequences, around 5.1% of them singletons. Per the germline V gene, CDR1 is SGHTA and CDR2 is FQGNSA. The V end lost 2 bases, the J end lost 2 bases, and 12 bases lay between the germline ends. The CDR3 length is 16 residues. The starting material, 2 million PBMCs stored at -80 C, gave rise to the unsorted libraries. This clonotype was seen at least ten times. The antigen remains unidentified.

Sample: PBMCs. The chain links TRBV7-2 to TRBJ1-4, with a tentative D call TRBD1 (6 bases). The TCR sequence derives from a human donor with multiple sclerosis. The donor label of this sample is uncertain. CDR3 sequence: CASSLRGLYTNEKLFF. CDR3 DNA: TGTGCCAGCAGCTTAAGGGGGTTGTATACTAATGAAAAACTGTTTTTT.